This TCR beta chain was captured in a study of T cells after yellow fever vaccination. The overall study: SMART-Seq v4 Ultra Low Input handled preparation of low-cell-number fractions. Findings and caveats of the study: Subsequent to the booster, the majority of primary-vaccination clones reappeared (96% CD4, 88% CD8). A limited proportion of clonotypes was detected within both the CD4 and CD8 compartments.

The table lists this clonotype with many counts. Its antigen is not known. In making TCR cDNA, 5'RACE template switching added a universal primer site and UMIs to it. TCRdb recomputed calls from the 5' RACE reads with MiXCR, one row per CDR3 protein. The data hold about 330,000 distinct CDR3 sequences, with about 4% observed a single time. There are 13 residues in the CDR3. J gave up 7 bases and V 6 bases, and 6 bases lay outside the gene matches. The germline V gene has CDR1 DFQATT and CDR2 SNEGSKA (reference sequence). This rearrangement joins TRBV20-1 to TRBJ2-1; 10 bases fit TRBD1. The receptor was isolated from a man younger than 35 who received the YFV17D yellow fever vaccine. The specimen was PBMCs, collected 5 days after the yellow fever booster vaccination. The CDR3 DNA sequence: TGCAGTGCCACGGGACAGGGGCTAAATGAGCAGTTCTTC. Its translation is CSATGQGLNEQFF.